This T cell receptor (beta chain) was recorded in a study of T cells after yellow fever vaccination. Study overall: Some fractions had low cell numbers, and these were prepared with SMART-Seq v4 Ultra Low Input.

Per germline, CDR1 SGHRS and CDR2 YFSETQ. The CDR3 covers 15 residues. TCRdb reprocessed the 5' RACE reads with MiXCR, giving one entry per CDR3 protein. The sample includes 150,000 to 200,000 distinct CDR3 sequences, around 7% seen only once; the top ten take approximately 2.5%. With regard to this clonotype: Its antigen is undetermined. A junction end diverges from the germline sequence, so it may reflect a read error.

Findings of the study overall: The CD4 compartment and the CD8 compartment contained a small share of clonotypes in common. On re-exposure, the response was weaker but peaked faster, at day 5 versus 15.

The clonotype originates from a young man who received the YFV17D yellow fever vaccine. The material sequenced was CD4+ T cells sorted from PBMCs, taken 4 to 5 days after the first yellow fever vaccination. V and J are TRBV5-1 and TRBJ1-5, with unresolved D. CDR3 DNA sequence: TGCGCCAGCGGCTTGGAGGGCCAGGAGACTCAGCCCCAGCATTTT. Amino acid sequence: CASGLEGQETQPQHF.